What follows describes a single T cell receptor beta chain. It lacks a known antigen. No per-base quality is available; no much larger clone lies one base away. This sample is part of a study of shared clonotypes between healthy human individuals (dated by TCRdb to about 2020). At the level of the whole study: The cohort comprised two women and a few men aged 18 to 49 years. Each donor's leukapheresis produced roughly between roughly 0.85 and 9.5 billion PBMCs. Blood TCR repertoires of 5 or 6 healthy adults were deeply sequenced to estimate repertoire size and the extent of clonotype sharing between individuals. For each donor, CD4 naive and CD4 memory were each given three plates, CD8 naive was given two plates, and CD8 memory was given one plate. To increase sequencing depth and limit assay-specific biases, TCR repertoire library preparation and sequencing were carried out by different laboratories using diverse techniques.

The CDR3 numbers 14 residues from cysteine through phenylalanine. Only the CDR3 DNA stays, 42 bases, in frame from base 1. At the junction V is shortened by 2 bases and J by 1 base, with 12 bases in between. Sequences GTSNPN (CDR1) and SVGIG (CDR2) are obtained from the germline V gene (reference sequence). TCR CDR3 regions were amplified from genomic DNA by multiplex PCR using the deep immunoSEQ assay. For each cell subset, the extracted genomic DNA was distributed evenly across all wells of several immunoSEQ 96-well plates, and each plate served as one replicate. For sorted subsets, each replicate PCR was loaded with about 200 ng genomic DNA, equivalent to 30,000 to 35,000 T cell genomes. Purified libraries were quantified with a Qubit 3.0 fluorometer, sized on a Bioanalyzer 2100, and re-quantified with the KAPA Library Quantification kit. A separate single-read 150-cycle Illumina NextSeq 550 flow cell was used to sequence each immunoSEQ 96-well plate. Per the source publication's procedure: Because the immunoSEQ output included only junctional sequences and no quality scores, the filtering could not be the same as the filtering used for full-length reads. Sequences were annotated with PyIR, a Python wrapper for IgBLAST v1.9, using IMGT germline references to assign V/J genes and CDR3. Reads with weak V/J assignments (E-value above 1e-6), missing CDR3, stop codons, out-of-frame junctions, or ambiguous translated residues were removed. V3J clonotypes were defined as sequences sharing the same inferred V gene, J gene, and CDR3 amino acid sequence. Percentage overlap between repertoires was computed as shared unique clonotypes divided by the size of the smaller repertoire. Three approaches were used to assess repertoire richness: RTK rarefaction, the Chao1 estimator, and Recon v2.1 estimates of unobserved clonotypes. For all TCRbeta clonotypes obtained by the gDNA method from a few donors, generation probabilities were computed with OLGA. TCRdb holds this immuneACCESS table with in-frame rearrangements only. Some clones are missing; in checked studies, unresolved V genes explain under half, and the rest has no known cause. V, J and clone size reflect that table, while D and trimming were determined from the DNA. Across this sample there are about 2.1 million clones, with 90% to 95% seen only once. Together, the top ten hold around 1.7% of the sample.

CD8 naive samples were CD45RO-negative cells positively selected for CCR7, giving a CD45RA+CCR7+ population that excluded TemRA cells. Donors were healthy HIV-negative adults with no recently reported acute infections or vaccinations. Every donor was a Caucasian adult living in Nashville, Tennessee, USA. After blood collection by leukapheresis, PBMCs were isolated using Ficoll-Histopaque density gradient centrifugation and then cryopreserved in the vapor phase of liquid nitrogen. Analytical flow cytometry was used to check the purity and quantity of each magnetically sorted T cell population. Each sorted fraction had its genomic DNA isolated and then quantified by UV absorbance on a Nanodrop 2000c. Study-wide conclusions, independent of this receptor: Sharing across a few donors was observed for around 5% of naive CD4, under 4% of naive CD8, over 2% of memory CD4, and roughly 0.4% of memory CD8 clonotypes. Incomplete sequencing was indicated by rarefaction of sorted-subset datasets, despite the large sequencing depth. Naive subsets generally had larger estimated clonotype richness than memory subsets. Clonotypes shared by all four sorted-subset donors showed higher generation probabilities than non-shared clonotypes. Because the study included only a small number of donors, the genetic and exposure-history diversity represented was limited. Based on pairwise subsampling, the degree of clonotype sharing among donors was expected to be affected by sequencing depth. Sampling was restricted to blood, and TCR repertoires in tissues likely differ from the TCR repertoires found in blood.

The specimen was naive CD8+ T cells from PBMCs. Taken with the paper, the label for cell subset or site translates to: CD45RA+CCR7+. The TCR comes from a man aged 18 to 29 in good health. Some clones in this sample may be carry-over from other donors' samples. The sequence is built from TRBV30 and TRBJ2-7; TRBD2 is a possible D gene, resting on 5 matching bases. This receptor carries the CDR3 CAWSPGIRSYEQYF. The bases read TGTGCCTGGAGTCCGGGGATTCGATCCTACGAGCAGTACTTC.